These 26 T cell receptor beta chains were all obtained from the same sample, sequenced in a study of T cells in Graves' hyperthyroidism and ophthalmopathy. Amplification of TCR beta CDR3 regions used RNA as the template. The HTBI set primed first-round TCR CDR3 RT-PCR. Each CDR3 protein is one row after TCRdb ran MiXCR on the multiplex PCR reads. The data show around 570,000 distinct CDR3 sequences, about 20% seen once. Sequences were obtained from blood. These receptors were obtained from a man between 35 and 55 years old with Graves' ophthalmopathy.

CDR3 residues: CASSYSTQAAGTYF. The CDR3 DNA reads TGTGCCAGCAGTTACTCGACCCAAGCAGCGGGTACGTACTTC. The chain is built from TRBV6-5 and TRBJ2-5, with D possibly matching TRBD2 (6 bases). The germline V gene encodes CDR1 MNHEY and CDR2 SVGAGI. V lost 0 bases and J lost 13, with 18 bases in between. CDR3 size: 14 residues.

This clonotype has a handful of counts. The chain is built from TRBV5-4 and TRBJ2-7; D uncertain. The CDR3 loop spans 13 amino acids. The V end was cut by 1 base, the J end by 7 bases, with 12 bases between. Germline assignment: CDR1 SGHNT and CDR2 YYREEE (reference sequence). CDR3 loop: CASSLPGPGEQYF. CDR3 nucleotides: TGTGCCAGCAGCTTGCCTGGTCCTGGGGAGCAGTACTTC.

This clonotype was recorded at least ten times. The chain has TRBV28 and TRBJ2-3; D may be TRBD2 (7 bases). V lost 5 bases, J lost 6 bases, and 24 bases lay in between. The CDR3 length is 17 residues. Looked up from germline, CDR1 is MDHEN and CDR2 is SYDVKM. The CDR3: CASSPLGGGFRSDTQYF. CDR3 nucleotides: TGTGCCAGCAGTCCCCTGGGGGGGGGCTTTCGTTCGGATACGCAGTATTTT.

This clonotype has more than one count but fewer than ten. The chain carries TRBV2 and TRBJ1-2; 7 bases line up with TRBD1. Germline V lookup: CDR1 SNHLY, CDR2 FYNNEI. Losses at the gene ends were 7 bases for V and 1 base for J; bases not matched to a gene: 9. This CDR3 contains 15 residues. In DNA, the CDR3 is TGTGCCAGCAAGAGGGTACAGGGGATTAACTATGGCTACACCTTC. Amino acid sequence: CASKRVQGINYGYTF. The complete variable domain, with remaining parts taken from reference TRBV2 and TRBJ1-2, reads EPEVTQTPSHQVTQMGQEVILRCVPISNHLYFYWYRQILGQKVEFLVSFYNNEISEKSEIFDDQFSVERPDGSNFTLKIRSTKLEDSAMYFCASKRVQGINYGYTFGSGTRLTVV.

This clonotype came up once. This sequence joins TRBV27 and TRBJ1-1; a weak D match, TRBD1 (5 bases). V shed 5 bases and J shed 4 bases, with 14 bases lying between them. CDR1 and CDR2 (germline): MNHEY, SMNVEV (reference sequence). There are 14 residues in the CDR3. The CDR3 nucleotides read TGTGCCAGCAGTCCATGGGGGGGGAGCACTGAAGCTTTCTTT. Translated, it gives CASSPWGGSTEAFF.

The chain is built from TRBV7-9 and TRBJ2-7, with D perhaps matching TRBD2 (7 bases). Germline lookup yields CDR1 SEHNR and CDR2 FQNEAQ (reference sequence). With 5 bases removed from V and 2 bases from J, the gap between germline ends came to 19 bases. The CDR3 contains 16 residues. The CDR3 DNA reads TGTGCCAGCAGCCCCCACGGGGGGCCGTCCCCCTACGAGCAGTACTTC. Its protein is CASSPHGGPSPYEQYF. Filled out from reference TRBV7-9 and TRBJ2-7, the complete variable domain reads DTGVSQNPRHKITKRGQNVTFRCDPISEHNRLYWYRQTLGQGPEFLTYFQNEAQLEKSRLLSDRFSAERPKGSFSTLEIQRTEQGDSAMYLCASSPHGGPSPYEQYFGPGTRLTVT.

The CDR3 DNA reads TGTGCCAGCAGTTTGGGCAATACCGGCTATGGCTACACCTTC. Translating it yields CASSLGNTGYGYTF. The V and J genes are TRBV27 and TRBJ1-2, with D unresolved. The V end was cut by 3 bases, the J end by 4 bases, with 12 bases between. This CDR3 region has 14 residues. Germline CDR1 MNHEY, CDR2 SMNVEV (reference sequence).

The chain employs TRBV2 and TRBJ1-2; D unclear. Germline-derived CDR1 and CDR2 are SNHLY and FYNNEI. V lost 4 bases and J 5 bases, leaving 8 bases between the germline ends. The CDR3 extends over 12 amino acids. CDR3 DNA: TGTGCCAGCAGTGGGCTGGGATATGGCTACACCTTC. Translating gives CASSGLGYGYTF.

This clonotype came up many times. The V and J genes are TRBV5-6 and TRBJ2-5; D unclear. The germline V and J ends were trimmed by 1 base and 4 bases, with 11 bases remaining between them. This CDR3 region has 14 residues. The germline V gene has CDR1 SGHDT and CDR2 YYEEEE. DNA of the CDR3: TGTGCCAGCAGCTTGCTCCTACCCCCAGAGACCCAGTACTTC. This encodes CASSLLLPPETQYF.

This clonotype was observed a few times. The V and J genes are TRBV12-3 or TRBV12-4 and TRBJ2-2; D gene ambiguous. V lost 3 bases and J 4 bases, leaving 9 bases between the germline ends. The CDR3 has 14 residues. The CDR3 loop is CASSLNAATGELFF. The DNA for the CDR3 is TGTGCCAGCAGTTTGAATGCGGCCACCGGGGAGCTGTTTTTT.

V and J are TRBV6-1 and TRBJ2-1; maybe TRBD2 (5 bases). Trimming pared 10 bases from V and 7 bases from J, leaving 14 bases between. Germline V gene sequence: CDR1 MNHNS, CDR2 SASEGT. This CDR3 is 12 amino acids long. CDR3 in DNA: TGTGCCACCAAGGAGGTGTTGAATGAGCAGTTCTTC. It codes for CATKEVLNEQFF.

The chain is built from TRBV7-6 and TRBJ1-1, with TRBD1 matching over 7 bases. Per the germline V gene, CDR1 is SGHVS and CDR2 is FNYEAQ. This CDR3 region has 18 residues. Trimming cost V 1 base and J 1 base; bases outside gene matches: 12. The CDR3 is CASSLENRGLHRNTEAFF. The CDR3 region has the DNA TGTGCCAGCAGCTTAGAAAACAGGGGCCTTCACCGGAACACTGAAGCTTTCTTT.

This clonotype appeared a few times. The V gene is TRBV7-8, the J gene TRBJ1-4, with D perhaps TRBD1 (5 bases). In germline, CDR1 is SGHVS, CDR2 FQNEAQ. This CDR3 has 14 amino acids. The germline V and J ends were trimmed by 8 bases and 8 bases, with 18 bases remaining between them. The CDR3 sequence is CASYDGGEGEKLFF. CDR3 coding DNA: TGTGCCAGCTATGACGGAGGGGAGGGGGAAAAACTGTTTTTT.

CDR3 protein: CASSLGALANTDTQYF. The CDR3 coding sequence is TGTGCCAGCAGCTTAGGGGCACTAGCTAACACAGATACGCAGTATTTT. The V and J genes are TRBV7-3 and TRBJ2-3, with D perhaps TRBD2 (6 bases). V was cut by 2 bases and J by 2 bases, with 14 bases left in between. Germline CDR1 SGHTA, CDR2 FQGTGA. The CDR3 has 16 amino acids.

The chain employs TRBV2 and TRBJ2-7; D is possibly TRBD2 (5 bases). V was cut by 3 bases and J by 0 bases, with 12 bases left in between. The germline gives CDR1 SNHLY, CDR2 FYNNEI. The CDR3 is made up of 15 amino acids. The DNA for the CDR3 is TGTGCCAGCAGTGATAATAGTCGGGGCTCCTACGAGCAGTACTTC. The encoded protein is CASSDNSRGSYEQYF.

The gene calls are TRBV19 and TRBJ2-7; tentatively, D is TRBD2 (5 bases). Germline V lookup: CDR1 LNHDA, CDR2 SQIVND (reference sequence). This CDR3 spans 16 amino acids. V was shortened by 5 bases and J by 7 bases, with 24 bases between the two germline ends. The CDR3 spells CASSDLGRGSPGEQYF. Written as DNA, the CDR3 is TGTGCCAGTAGTGACCTTGGACGGGGATCGCCCGGGGAGCAGTACTTC.

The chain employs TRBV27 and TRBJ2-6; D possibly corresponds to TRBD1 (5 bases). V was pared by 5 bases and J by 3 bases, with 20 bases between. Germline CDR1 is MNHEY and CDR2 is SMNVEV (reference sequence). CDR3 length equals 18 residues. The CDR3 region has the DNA TGTGCCAGCAGTCCCCCTTGGGGCAGGCAGCTTGGGGCCAACGTCCTGACTTTC. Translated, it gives CASSPPWGRQLGANVLTF.

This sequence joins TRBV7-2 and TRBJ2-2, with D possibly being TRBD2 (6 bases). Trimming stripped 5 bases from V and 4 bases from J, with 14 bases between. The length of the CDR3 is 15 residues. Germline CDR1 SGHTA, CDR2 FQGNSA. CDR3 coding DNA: TGTGCCAGCAGCCTCCTCGGGGGAGCCACCGGGGAGCTGTTTTTT. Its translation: CASSLLGGATGELFF.

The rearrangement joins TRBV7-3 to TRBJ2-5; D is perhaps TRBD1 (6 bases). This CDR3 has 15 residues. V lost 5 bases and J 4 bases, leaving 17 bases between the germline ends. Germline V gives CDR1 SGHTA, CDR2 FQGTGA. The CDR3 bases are TGTGCCAGCAGCAAGGGGGACCGCCCAGCAGAGACCCAGTACTTC. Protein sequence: CASSKGDRPAETQYF. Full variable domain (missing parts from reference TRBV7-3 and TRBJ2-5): GAGVSQTPSNKVTEKGKYVELRCDPISGHTALYWYRQSLGQGPEFLIYFQGTGAADDSGLPNDRFFAVRPEGSVSTLKIQRTERGDSAVYLCASSKGDRPAETQYFGPGTRLLVL.

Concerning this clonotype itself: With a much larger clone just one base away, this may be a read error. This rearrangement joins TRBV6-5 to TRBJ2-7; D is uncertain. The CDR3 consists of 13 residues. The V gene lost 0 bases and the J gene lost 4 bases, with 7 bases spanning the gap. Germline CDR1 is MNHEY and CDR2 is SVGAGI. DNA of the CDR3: TGTGCCAGCAGTTACTCGATGGGGTACGAGCAGTACTTC. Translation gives CASSYSMGYEQYF.

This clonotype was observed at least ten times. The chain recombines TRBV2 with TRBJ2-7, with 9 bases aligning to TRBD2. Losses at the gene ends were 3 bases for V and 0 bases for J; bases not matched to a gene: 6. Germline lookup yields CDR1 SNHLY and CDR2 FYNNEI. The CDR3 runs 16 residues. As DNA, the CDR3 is TGTGCCAGCAGTGAGCTTAGCGGGAGAATCTCCTACGAGCAGTACTTC. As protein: CASSELSGRISYEQYF. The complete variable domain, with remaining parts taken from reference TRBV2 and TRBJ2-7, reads EPEVTQTPSHQVTQMGQEVILRCVPISNHLYFYWYRQILGQKVEFLVSFYNNEISEKSEIFDDQFSVERPDGSNFTLKIRSTKLEDSAMYFCASSELSGRISYEQYFGPGTRLTVT.

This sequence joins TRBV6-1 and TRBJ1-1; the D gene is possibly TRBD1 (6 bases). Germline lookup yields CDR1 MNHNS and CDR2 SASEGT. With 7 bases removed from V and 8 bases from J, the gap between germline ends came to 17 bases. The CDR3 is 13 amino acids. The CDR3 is CASIPPGGREAFF. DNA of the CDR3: TGTGCCAGCATTCCCCCGGGGGGGCGCGAAGCTTTCTTT.

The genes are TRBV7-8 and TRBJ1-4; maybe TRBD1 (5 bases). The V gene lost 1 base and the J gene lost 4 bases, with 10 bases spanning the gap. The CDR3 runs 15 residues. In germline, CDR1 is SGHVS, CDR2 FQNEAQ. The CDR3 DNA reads TGTGCCAGCAGCTTAGGTAGACAGTTTAATGAAAAACTGTTTTTT. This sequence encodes CASSLGRQFNEKLFF.

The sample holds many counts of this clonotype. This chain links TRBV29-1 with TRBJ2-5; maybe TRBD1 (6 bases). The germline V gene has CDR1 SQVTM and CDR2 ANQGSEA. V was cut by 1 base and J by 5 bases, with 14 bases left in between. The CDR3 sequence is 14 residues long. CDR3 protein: CSVEGSPGEETQYF. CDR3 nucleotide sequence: TGCAGCGTTGAAGGATCGCCAGGGGAGGAGACCCAGTACTTC.

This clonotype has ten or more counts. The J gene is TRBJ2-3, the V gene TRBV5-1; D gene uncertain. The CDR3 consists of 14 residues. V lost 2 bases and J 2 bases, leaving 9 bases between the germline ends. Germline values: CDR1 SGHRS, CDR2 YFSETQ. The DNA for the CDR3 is TGCGCCAGCAGCTTTTTTGGGCCCACAGATACGCAGTATTTT. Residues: CASSFFGPTDTQYF.

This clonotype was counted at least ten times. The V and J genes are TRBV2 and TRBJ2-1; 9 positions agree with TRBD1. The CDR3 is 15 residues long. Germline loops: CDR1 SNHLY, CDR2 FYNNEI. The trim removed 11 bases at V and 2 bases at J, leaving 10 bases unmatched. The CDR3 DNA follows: TGTGCCGGTACAGGGGGCATTCGGACCTACAATGAGCAGTTCTTC. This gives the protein CAGTGGIRTYNEQFF.